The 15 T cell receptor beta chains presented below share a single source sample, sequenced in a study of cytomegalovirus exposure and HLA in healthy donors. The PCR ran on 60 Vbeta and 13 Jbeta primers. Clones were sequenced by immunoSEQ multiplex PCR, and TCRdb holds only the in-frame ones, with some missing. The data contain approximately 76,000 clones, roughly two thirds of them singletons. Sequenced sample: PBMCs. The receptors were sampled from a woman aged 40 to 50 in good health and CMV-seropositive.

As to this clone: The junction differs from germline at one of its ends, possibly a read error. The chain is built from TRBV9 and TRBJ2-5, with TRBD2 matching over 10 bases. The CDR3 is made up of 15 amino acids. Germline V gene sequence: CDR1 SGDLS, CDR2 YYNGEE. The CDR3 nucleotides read TGTACCAGCAGCGTGCTAGCGGGAGCGAATCTGGGCCAGTACTTC. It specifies CTSSVLAGANLGQYF.

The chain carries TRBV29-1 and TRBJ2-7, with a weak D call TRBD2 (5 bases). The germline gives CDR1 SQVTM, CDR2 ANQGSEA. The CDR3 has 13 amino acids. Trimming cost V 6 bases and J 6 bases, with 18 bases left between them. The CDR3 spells CSVGDPPRFEQYF. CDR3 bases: TGCAGCGTGGGAGACCCTCCTAGATTCGAGCAGTACTTC.

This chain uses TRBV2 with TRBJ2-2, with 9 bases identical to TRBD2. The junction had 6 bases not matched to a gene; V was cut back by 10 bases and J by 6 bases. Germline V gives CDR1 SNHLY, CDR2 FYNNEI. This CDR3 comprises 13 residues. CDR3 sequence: CATASGMAGELFF. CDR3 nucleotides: TGTGCCACCGCTAGCGGGATGGCCGGGGAGCTGTTTTTT.

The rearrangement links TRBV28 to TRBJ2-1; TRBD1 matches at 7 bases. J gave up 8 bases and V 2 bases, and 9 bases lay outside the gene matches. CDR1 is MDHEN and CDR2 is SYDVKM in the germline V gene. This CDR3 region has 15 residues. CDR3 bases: TGTGCCAGCAGTTTACCCCGACAGGGTAGGCATGAGCAGTTCTTC. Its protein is CASSLPRQGRHEQFF.

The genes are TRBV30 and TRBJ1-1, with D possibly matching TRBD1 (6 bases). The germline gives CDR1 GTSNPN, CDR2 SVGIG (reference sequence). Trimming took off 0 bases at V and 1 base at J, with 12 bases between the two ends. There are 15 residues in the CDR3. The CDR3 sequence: CAWSVLGGWNTEAFF. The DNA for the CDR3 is TGTGCCTGGAGTGTACTAGGGGGATGGAACACTGAAGCTTTCTTT.

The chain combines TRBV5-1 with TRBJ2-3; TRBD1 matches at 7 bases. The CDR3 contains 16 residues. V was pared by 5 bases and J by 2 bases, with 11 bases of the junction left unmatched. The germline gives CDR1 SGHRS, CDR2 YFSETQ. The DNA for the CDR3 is TGCGCCAGCAGTTCCGGACAGGCTGTGATCACAGATACGCAGTATTTT. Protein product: CASSSGQAVITDTQYF.

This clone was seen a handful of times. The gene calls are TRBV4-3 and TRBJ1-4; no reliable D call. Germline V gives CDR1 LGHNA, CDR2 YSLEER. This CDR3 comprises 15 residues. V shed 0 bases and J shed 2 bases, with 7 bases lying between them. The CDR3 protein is CASSQDPGTNEKLFF. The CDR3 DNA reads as TGCGCCAGCAGCCAAGATCCAGGTACTAATGAAAAACTGTTTTTT.

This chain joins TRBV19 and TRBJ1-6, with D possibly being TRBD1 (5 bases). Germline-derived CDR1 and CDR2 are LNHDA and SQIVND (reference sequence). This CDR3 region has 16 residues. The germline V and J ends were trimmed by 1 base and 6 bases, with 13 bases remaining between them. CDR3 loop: CASSIGVSGRNSPLHF. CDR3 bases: TGTGCCAGTAGTATAGGGGTTTCAGGGCGTAATTCACCCCTCCACTTT.

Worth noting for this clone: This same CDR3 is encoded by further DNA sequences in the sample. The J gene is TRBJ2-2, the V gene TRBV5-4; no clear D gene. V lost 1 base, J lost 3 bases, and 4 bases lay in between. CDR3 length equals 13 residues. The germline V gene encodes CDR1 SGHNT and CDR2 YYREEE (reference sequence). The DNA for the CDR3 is TGTGCCAGCAGCTTGACGGACACCGGGGAGCTGTTTTTT. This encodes CASSLTDTGELFF.

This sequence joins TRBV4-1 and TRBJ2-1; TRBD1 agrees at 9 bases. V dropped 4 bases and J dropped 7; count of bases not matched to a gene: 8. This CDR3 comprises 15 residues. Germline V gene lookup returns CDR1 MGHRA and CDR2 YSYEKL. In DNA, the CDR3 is TGCGCCAGCAGCCCACCCGGGACAGGGCGGAATGAGCAGTTCTTC. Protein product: CASSPPGTGRNEQFF.

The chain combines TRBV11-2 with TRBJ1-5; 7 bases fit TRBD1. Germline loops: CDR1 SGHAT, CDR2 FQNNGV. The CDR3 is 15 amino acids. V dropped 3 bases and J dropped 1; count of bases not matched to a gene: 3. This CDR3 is CASSLRTGSNQPQHF. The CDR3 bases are TGTGCCAGCAGCTTGCGGACAGGAAGCAATCAGCCCCAGCATTTT.

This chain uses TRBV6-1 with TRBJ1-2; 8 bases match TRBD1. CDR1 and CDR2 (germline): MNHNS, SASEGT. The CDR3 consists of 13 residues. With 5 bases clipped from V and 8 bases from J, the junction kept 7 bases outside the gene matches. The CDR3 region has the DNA TGTGCCAGCAGTACCCAGGGGGCGGGGGGCTACACCTTC. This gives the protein CASSTQGAGGYTF.

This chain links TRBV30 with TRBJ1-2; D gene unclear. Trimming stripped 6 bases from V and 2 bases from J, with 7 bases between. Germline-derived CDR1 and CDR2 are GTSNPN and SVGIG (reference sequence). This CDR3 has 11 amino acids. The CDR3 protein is CACSGNYGYTF. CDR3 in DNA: TGTGCCTGTTCCGGGAACTATGGCTACACCTTC. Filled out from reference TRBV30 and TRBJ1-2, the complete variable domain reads SQTIHQWPATLVQPVGSPLSLECTVEGTSNPNLYWYRQAAGRGLQLLFYSVGIGQISSEVPQNLSASRPQDRQFILSSKKLLLSDSGFYLCACSGNYGYTFGSGTRLTVV.

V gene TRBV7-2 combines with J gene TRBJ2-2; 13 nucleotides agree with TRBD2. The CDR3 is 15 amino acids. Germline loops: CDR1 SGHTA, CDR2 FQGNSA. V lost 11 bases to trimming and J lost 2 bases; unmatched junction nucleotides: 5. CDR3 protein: CAHGLAGDNTGELFF. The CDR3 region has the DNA TGTGCCCACGGACTAGCGGGAGATAACACCGGGGAGCTGTTTTTT. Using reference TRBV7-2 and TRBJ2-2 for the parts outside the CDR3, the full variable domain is GAGVSQSPSNKVTEKGKDVELRCDPISGHTALYWYRQSLGQGLEFLIYFQGNSAPDKSGLPSDRFSAERTGGSVSTLTIQRTQQEDSAVYLCAHGLAGDNTGELFFGEGSRLTVL.

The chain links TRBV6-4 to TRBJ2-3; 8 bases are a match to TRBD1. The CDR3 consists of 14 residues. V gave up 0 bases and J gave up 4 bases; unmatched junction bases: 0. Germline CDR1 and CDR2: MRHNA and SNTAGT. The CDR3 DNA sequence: TGTGCCAGCAGTGACTCACAGGGGGCAGATACGCAGTATTTT. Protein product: CASSDSQGADTQYF.